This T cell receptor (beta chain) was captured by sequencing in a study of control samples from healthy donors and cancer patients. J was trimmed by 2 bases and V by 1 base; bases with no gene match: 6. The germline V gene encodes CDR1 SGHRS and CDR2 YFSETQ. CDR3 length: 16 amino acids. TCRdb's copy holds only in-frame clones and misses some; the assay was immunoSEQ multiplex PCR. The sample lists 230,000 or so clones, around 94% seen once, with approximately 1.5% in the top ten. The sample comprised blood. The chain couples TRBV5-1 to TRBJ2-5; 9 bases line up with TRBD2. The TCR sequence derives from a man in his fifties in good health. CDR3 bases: TGCGCCAGCAGCTTGCAGCGGGGGGAAATACAAGAGACCCAGTACTTC. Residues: CASSLQRGEIQETQYF. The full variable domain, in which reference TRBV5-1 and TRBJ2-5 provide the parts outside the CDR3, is KAGVTQTPRYLIKTRGQQVTLSCSPISGHRSVSWYQQTPGQGLQFLFEYFSETQRNKGNFPGRFSGRQFSNSRSEMNVSTLELGDSALYLCASSLQRGEIQETQYFGPGTRLLVL.